One TCR beta chain is described in this entry. As yet, its antigen is unknown. The entry originates in a study of graft-versus-host responses after intestinal transplantation. Study summary: Grafts were multivisceral, liver-intestinal, or isolated intestinal. Every recipient underwent anti-thymocyte globulin induction, then tacrolimus and steroids for 3 to 4 years. Findings and limits, study-wide: Recipient marrow showed GvH clones, some seen first in ileum or blood. High graft-versus-host to host-versus-graft clonal ratios were seen in allografts of patients with graft-donor T cell macrochimerism.

Libraries were prepared by immunoSEQ multiplex PCR; TCRdb keeps only in-frame clonotypes and omits some of them. In the table there are tens of thousands of clones, under 85% of which are singletons. This sequence originates from a human patient who received an intestinal transplant, so some T cells may come from the graft donor. This specimen was PBMCs, taken 1,000 to 1,200 days after transplant.

In nucleotides, the CDR3 is TGTGCCAGCAGGGGGGCGGGCGAGCAGTTCTTC. The encoded protein is CASRGAGEQFF. The chain uses TRBV2 and TRBJ2-1, with a possible D match to TRBD1 (6 bases). The CDR3 length is 11 residues. V was cut by 6 bases and J by 10 bases, with 10 bases left in between. CDR1 and CDR2 (germline): SNHLY, FYNNEI.